These 32 T cell receptor beta chains were all obtained from the same sample, sequenced in a study of preoperative IRX-2 immunotherapy in early breast cancer. Sequencing used immunoSEQ multiplex PCR; TCRdb keeps in-frame clones, though not all of them. Of roughly 99,000 clones listed, 86% are singletons. Described treatment: preoperative locoregional IRX-2 cytokine immunotherapy. The source material was tumor tissue, sampled after IRX-2 immunotherapy. The receptors here all came from a human donor with breast cancer.

This chain links TRBV18 with TRBJ2-1; 7 nucleotides align to TRBD1. The CDR3 covers 15 residues. The J segment lost 7 bases and the V segment lost 6 bases, leaving 12 bases of the junction unmatched. The germline V gene has CDR1 KGHSH and CDR2 LQKENI. The chain's CDR3 is CASSHRGDLVNEQFF. The CDR3 DNA follows: TGTGCCAGCTCCCACAGGGGTGATTTGGTAAATGAGCAGTTCTTC.

V gene TRBV30 combines with J gene TRBJ2-2, with D possibly being TRBD2 (5 bases). The CDR3 is made up of 13 amino acids. V lost 2 bases and J 6 bases, leaving 10 bases between the germline ends. Germline V gives CDR1 GTSNPN, CDR2 SVGIG (reference sequence). CDR3 DNA: TGTGCCTGGAGTTTACTAGATGCCGGGGAGCTGTTTTTT. This gives the protein CAWSLLDAGELFF.

V gene TRBV12-5 combines with J gene TRBJ1-1; D call uncertain. Looked up from germline, CDR1 is LGHNT and CDR2 is FRNRAP. The V and J ends lost 1 base and 0 bases respectively, with 6 bases between them. The CDR3 consists of 14 residues. The CDR3 nucleotides read TGTGCTAGTGGTTTGGACAGCGTGAACACTGAAGCTTTCTTT. It codes for CASGLDSVNTEAFF.

The chain joins TRBV11-3 to TRBJ1-1; D ambiguous. This CDR3 contains 14 residues. V was pared by 2 bases and J by 11 bases, with 18 bases between. From germline, CDR1 is SGHNT and CDR2 YENEEA. DNA for the CDR3: TGTGCCAGCAGCTTAATGATAGAGCCGGCTATGGCTTTCTTT. Amino acid sequence: CASSLMIEPAMAFF.

The chain couples TRBV6-8 to TRBJ1-3; 7 positions agree with TRBD1. The CDR3 has 14 amino acids. V dropped 8 bases and J dropped 4; count of bases not matched to a gene: 8. CDR1 and CDR2 from the germline V gene are MNHGY and SAAAGT. CDR3 protein: CASAEGAGGNTIYF. In DNA, the CDR3 is TGTGCCAGCGCGGAGGGGGCGGGAGGAAACACCATATATTTT.

The J gene is TRBJ2-5, the V gene TRBV12-2; the table's D call, TRBD1, has no DNA check behind it. TRBV12-2 counts as a pseudogene. The CDR3 is 15 amino acids. This CDR3 is CATRQPGQGQETQYF. The DNA for the CDR3 is TGTGCCACTCGCCAGCCGGGACAGGGACAAGAGACCCAGTACTTC.

This rearrangement joins TRBV25-1 to TRBJ2-5; 7 bases map to TRBD1. V lost 5 bases and J lost 3; bases outside the gene matches: 12. Germline V gene lookup returns CDR1 MGHDK and CDR2 SYGVNS. This CDR3 is 16 amino acids long. CDR3 protein: CASSPQVPGQKETQYF. The CDR3 coding sequence is TGTGCCAGCAGTCCCCAAGTTCCGGGACAGAAAGAGACCCAGTACTTC.

There are a few counts of this clone. The chain employs TRBV11-3 and TRBJ2-7; 10 nucleotides align to TRBD1. The CDR3 contains 14 residues. CDR1 and CDR2 from the germline V gene are SGHNT and YENEEA. The ends lost 3 bases at V and 7 bases at J; junction bases unmatched: 6. This CDR3 is CASSFRDRGGEQYF. CDR3 sequence (DNA): TGTGCCAGCAGCTTCCGGGACAGGGGAGGGGAGCAGTACTTC.

The chain has TRBV11-3 and TRBJ1-1; D call uncertain. Germline CDR1 reads SGHNT; CDR2 reads YENEEA. V was shortened by 1 base and J by 1 base, with 7 bases between the two germline ends. CDR3 length equals 14 residues. The CDR3 loop reads CASSLGLQNTEAFF. As DNA, the CDR3 is TGTGCCAGCAGCTTAGGACTCCAGAACACTGAAGCTTTCTTT. Complete variable domain (other parts from reference TRBV11-3 and TRBJ1-1): EAGVVQSPRYKIIEKKQPVAFWCNPISGHNTLYWYLQNLGQGPELLIRYENEEAVDDSQLPKDRFSAERLKGVDSTLKIQPAELGDSAVYLCASSLGLQNTEAFFGQGTRLTVV.

CDR3 sequence (DNA): TGTGCCAGTGCAGGGCTCTCTGGGGCCAACGTCCTGACTTTC. This sequence encodes CASAGLSGANVLTF. The gene calls are TRBV28 and TRBJ2-6, with a tentative D call TRBD1 (5 bases). CDR1 is MDHEN, CDR2 SYDVKM, per germline. With 9 bases removed from V and 0 bases from J, the gap between germline ends came to 9 bases. This CDR3 comprises 14 residues.

The chain uses TRBV19 and TRBJ2-3; 8 nucleotides align to TRBD1. Germline CDR1 is LNHDA and CDR2 is SQIVND (reference sequence). This CDR3 region has 14 residues. V lost 11 bases to trimming and J lost 6 bases; unmatched junction nucleotides: 13. In nucleotides, the CDR3 is TGTGCCGGCGGGACAGGAAAGGTTGGGGATACGCAGTATTTT. Encoded protein: CAGGTGKVGDTQYF.

V gene TRBV23-1 combines with J gene TRBJ1-6; 8 bases agree with TRBD1. TRBV23-1 is sorted into the ORF group, with uncertain function. The CDR3 covers 13 residues. J gave up 5 bases and V 7 bases, and 1 base lay outside the gene matches. The CDR3 reads CASTGQDNSPLHF. The CDR3 nucleotides are TGCGCCAGCACGGGACAGGATAATTCACCCCTCCACTTT.

V and J are TRBV7-8 and TRBJ2-3; possibly TRBD1 or TRBD2 for D (5 bases each). Deletions cut 5 bases from V and 2 bases from J, with 17 bases between. The germline V gene has CDR1 SGHVS and CDR2 FQNEAQ. This CDR3 is built from 16 residues. In nucleotides, the CDR3 is TGTGCCAGCAGCACTTTACAAGGGACCAACACAGATACGCAGTATTTT. The encoded protein is CASSTLQGTNTDTQYF.

This clone was seen just once. This chain uses TRBV19 with TRBJ2-7; TRBD2 agrees at 8 bases. V trimming: 4 bases; J trimming: 3 bases; junction bases outside the gene matches: 2. Germline CDR1 reads LNHDA; CDR2 reads SQIVND (reference sequence). This CDR3 is built from 13 residues. CDR3 loop: CASSSRGGYEQYF. The CDR3 DNA sequence: TGTGCCAGTAGTAGTCGGGGGGGCTACGAGCAGTACTTC.

This sequence joins TRBV6-8 and TRBJ1-1; 9 bases align to TRBD1. CDR1 is MNHGY and CDR2 is SAAAGT in the germline V gene. The CDR3 runs to 15 residues. The V gene end was trimmed by 7 bases and the J gene end by 1 base; junction bases not matched to a gene: 7. The CDR3 nucleotides read TGTGCCAGCACCTTGGGACAGGGTGGGAACACTGAAGCTTTCTTT. Residues: CASTLGQGGNTEAFF.

The chain employs TRBV6-7 and TRBJ1-1; D gene uncertain. TRBV6-7 is an open reading frame whose function is uncertain. The CDR3 is 15 residues long. V lost 6 bases and J 3 bases, leaving 17 bases between the germline ends. CDR3 residues: CASSPTGAGYTEAFF. The CDR3 DNA follows: TGTGCCAGCAGCCCAACCGGCGCAGGCTACACTGAAGCTTTCTTT.

The V gene is TRBV10-2, the J gene TRBJ2-5; tentatively, D is TRBD1 (5 bases). Germline V gives CDR1 WSHSY, CDR2 SAAADI. The V end was cut by 3 bases, the J end by 4 bases, with 15 bases between. This CDR3 comprises 15 residues. The chain's CDR3 is CASSEGVLGRETQYF. The CDR3 coding sequence is TGCGCCAGCAGTGAAGGGGTCCTGGGCCGAGAGACCCAGTACTTC.

A few counts support this clone. This chain joins TRBV7-6 and TRBJ2-1; 9 positions match TRBD1. The CDR3 contains 15 residues. V lost 5 bases to trimming and J lost 8 bases; unmatched junction nucleotides: 10. Germline V CDR1 and CDR2: SGHVS, FNYEAQ. In DNA, the CDR3 is TGTGCCAGCAGCCAATACAGGGGGCGAAACGATGAGCAGTTCTTC. Translated, it gives CASSQYRGRNDEQFF. Based on the CDR3 plus reference TRBV7-6 and TRBJ2-1, the full variable domain is GAGVSQSPRYKVTKRGQDVALRCDPISGHVSLYWYRQALGQGPEFLTYFNYEAQQDKSGLPNDRFSAERPEGSISTLTIQRTEQRDSAMYRCASSQYRGRNDEQFFGPGTRLTVL.

This clone occurred once. This chain connects TRBV14 to TRBJ1-2; tentative D call: TRBD1 (5 bases). With 8 bases removed from V and 2 bases from J, the gap between germline ends came to 9 bases. CDR1 and CDR2 (germline): SGHDN, FVKESK. This CDR3 spans 12 amino acids. The CDR3 coding sequence is TGTGCCAGCGGACAATTGAACTATGGCTACACCTTC. It yields the protein CASGQLNYGYTF.

This chain links TRBV23-1 with TRBJ2-2; D not resolved. TRBV23-1 falls under the ORF class, with uncertain function. V was clipped by 2 bases and J by 0 bases, with 1 base between them. This CDR3 comprises 13 residues. CDR3 in DNA: TGCGCCAGCAGTCAACCGAACACCGGGGAGCTGTTTTTT. Residues: CASSQPNTGELFF.

The chain is built from TRBV6-8 and TRBJ1-6, with unresolved D. V gave up 0 bases and J gave up 4 bases, with 10 bases separating them. The CDR3 covers 16 residues. Germline values: CDR1 MNHGY, CDR2 SAAAGT. CDR3 amino acids: CASSYSNSVYNSPLHF. The CDR3 DNA reads as TGTGCCAGCAGTTACTCGAACAGCGTATATAATTCACCCCTCCACTTT.

V gene TRBV1 combines with J gene TRBJ1-6. TRBV1 is a recognized pseudogene. The CDR3 consists of 16 residues. CDR3 sequence (DNA): TGCGCCAGCAGCCAAGATCAGAGGGTCTATAATTCACCCCTCCACTTT. This gives the protein CASSQDQRVYNSPLHF.

The chain has TRBV28 and TRBJ1-2; TRBD1 matches at 7 bases. Germline CDR1 and CDR2: MDHEN and SYDVKM. The trim removed 11 bases at V and 7 bases at J, leaving 10 bases unmatched. The CDR3 is made up of 12 amino acids. The CDR3 sequence: CACQGPGGGYTF. In DNA, the CDR3 is TGTGCCTGCCAAGGGCCAGGGGGTGGCTACACCTTC.

The J gene is TRBJ1-1, the V gene TRBV5-1; D call uncertain. Germline CDR1 is SGHRS and CDR2 is YFSETQ. V was pared by 6 bases and J by 2 bases, with 17 bases between. CDR3 size: 15 residues. The CDR3 reads CASTLSGLINTEAFF. The DNA for the CDR3 is TGCGCCAGCACCCTCAGTGGCCTTATTAACACTGAAGCTTTCTTT.

The chain combines TRBV28 with TRBJ1-5, with D uncertain. Germline V gene sequence: CDR1 MDHEN, CDR2 SYDVKM. The CDR3 totals 14 residues. V lost 0 bases and J lost 7, with 10 bases in between. CDR3 residues: CASSLWDNGQPQHF. The CDR3 region has the DNA TGTGCCAGCAGTTTATGGGATAACGGCCAGCCCCAGCATTTT.

J is TRBJ1-1 and V is TRBV5-1, with D unclear. Looked up from germline, CDR1 is SGHRS and CDR2 is YFSETQ. V dropped 0 bases and J dropped 7 bases, with 13 bases sitting between them. The CDR3 consists of 14 residues. As DNA, the CDR3 is TGCGCCAGCAGCTTGGTGGGAGGAGTTGGTGAAGCTTTCTTT. Translating it yields CASSLVGGVGEAFF.

The chain joins TRBV18 to TRBJ2-7; no clear D gene. From germline, CDR1 is KGHSH and CDR2 LQKENI. The CDR3 consists of 12 residues. The ends were cut back, 3 bases at V and 2 bases at J, with 5 bases in the middle. The CDR3 DNA reads as TGTGCCAGCTCACCCGAGGCCTACGAGCAGTACTTC. This translates into CASSPEAYEQYF.

This chain links TRBV19 with TRBJ1-2; D gene ambiguous. Trimming removed 6 bases at V and 8 bases at J, with 22 bases between. CDR3 length: 15 residues. Germline CDR1 reads LNHDA; CDR2 reads SQIVND (reference sequence). CDR3 protein: CASRPPWPQARGYTF. Written as DNA, the CDR3 is TGTGCCAGTAGACCCCCTTGGCCCCAGGCCCGGGGCTACACCTTC.

The rearrangement links TRBV28 to TRBJ2-3; D may correspond to TRBD1 or TRBD2 (5 bases each). The germline gives CDR1 MDHEN, CDR2 SYDVKM. Trimming stripped 5 bases from V and 1 base from J, with 16 bases between. This CDR3 spans 16 amino acids. The CDR3 nucleotides are TGTGCCAGCAGTCCAATCAGGGTCGGGGGCACAGATACGCAGTATTTT. Encoded protein: CASSPIRVGGTDTQYF.

The gene calls are TRBV5-1 and TRBJ2-7; D gene ambiguous. CDR1 SGHRS and CDR2 YFSETQ come from the germline V gene. CDR3 length: 14 amino acids. V lost 2 bases and J 2 bases, leaving 11 bases between the germline ends. CDR3 in DNA: TGCGCCAGCAGCTTTTCAGGACCGACCTACGAGCAGTACTTC. Translated, it gives CASSFSGPTYEQYF. Full variable domain (outside the CDR3, taken from reference TRBV5-1 and TRBJ2-7): KAGVTQTPRYLIKTRGQQVTLSCSPISGHRSVSWYQQTPGQGLQFLFEYFSETQRNKGNFPGRFSGRQFSNSRSEMNVSTLELGDSALYLCASSFSGPTYEQYFGPGTRLTVT.

The chain combines TRBV28 with TRBJ2-7; D gene unclear. Trimming stripped 4 bases from V and 2 bases from J, with 9 bases between. The CDR3 is made up of 13 amino acids. Germline V CDR1 and CDR2: MDHEN, SYDVKM. The CDR3 DNA reads as TGTGCCAGCAGTTCCCCACCAGCCTACGAGCAGTACTTC. Translated: CASSSPPAYEQYF.

V gene TRBV28 combines with J gene TRBJ1-5; D is uncertain. This CDR3 region has 12 residues. The V and J ends lost 6 bases and 7 bases respectively, with 10 bases between them. Germline CDR1 reads MDHEN; CDR2 reads SYDVKM. CDR3 in amino acids: CASSVREQPQHF. The CDR3 region has the DNA TGTGCCAGCAGCGTAAGGGAGCAGCCCCAGCATTTT.